One sample yielded the 13 T cell receptor beta chains listed below, sequenced in a study of T cell responses to AZD1222 COVID-19 vaccine. Assay: immunoSEQ multiplex PCR; the TCRdb copy retains only in-frame clones and omits some. The sample records about 92,000 clones, roughly nine tenths being singletons. The specimen comprised peripheral blood, sampled on day 0 of AZD1222 vaccination. The origin of the receptors is an adult in good health.

The rearrangement links TRBV6-5 to TRBJ2-1, with 10 bases matching TRBD2. Germline CDR1 reads MNHEY; CDR2 reads SVGAGI. V lost 2 bases and J lost 10; bases outside the gene matches: 11. The length of the CDR3 is 16 residues. CDR3: CASSYISGGAVREQFF. CDR3 sequence (DNA): TGTGCCAGCAGTTACATAAGCGGGGGGGCGGTAAGGGAGCAGTTCTTC.

V and J are TRBV24-1 and TRBJ2-1, with D perhaps TRBD2 (6 bases). Between the trimmed V and J ends, which lost 3 bases and 0 bases, there was a span of 11 bases. The V gene's germline CDR1 is KGHDR and CDR2 SFDVKD. This CDR3 has 16 residues. The CDR3 loop is CATSDPGSNSYNEQFF. The CDR3 coding sequence is TGTGCCACCAGTGATCCCGGGAGTAACTCCTACAATGAGCAGTTCTTC.

The chain is built from TRBV5-1 and TRBJ2-5; 13 bases agree with TRBD2. The CDR3 has 16 residues. V lost 3 bases and J lost 2; bases outside the gene matches: 4. Germline-derived CDR1 and CDR2 are SGHRS and YFSETQ. The CDR3: CASSSGLAGDQETQYF. As DNA, the CDR3 is TGCGCCAGCAGCTCAGGACTAGCGGGGGATCAAGAGACCCAGTACTTC.

Note on this clone: Sequence at one end of the junction differs from germline and may be a read error. The genes are TRBV5-1 and TRBJ2-2; TRBD1 is a possible D gene (6 bases). The germline V gene has CDR1 SGHRS and CDR2 YFSETQ. The CDR3 covers 16 residues. The CDR3 nucleotides are TGCGCCAGCAGCCCTACCGGGACAACGAAAACCGGGGAGCTGTTTTTT. This codes for CASSPTGTTKTGELFF.

The chain is built from TRBV2 and TRBJ1-2; TRBD1 might be the D (5 bases). Germline assignment: CDR1 SNHLY and CDR2 FYNNEI. Trimming took off 0 bases at V and 3 bases at J, with 17 bases between the two ends. The CDR3 has 17 amino acids. The CDR3 loop reads CASSEAARGTGDYGYTF. CDR3 coding DNA: TGTGCCAGCAGTGAAGCGGCCCGGGGGACCGGCGACTATGGCTACACCTTC. Looking up the rest from reference TRBV2 and TRBJ1-2 gives the full variable domain: EPEVTQTPSHQVTQMGQEVILRCVPISNHLYFYWYRQILGQKVEFLVSFYNNEISEKSEIFDDQFSVERPDGSNFTLKIRSTKLEDSAMYFCASSEAARGTGDYGYTFGSGTRLTVV.

The gene calls are TRBV19 and TRBJ1-2; no clear D gene. Germline assignment: CDR1 LNHDA and CDR2 SQIVND (reference sequence). The CDR3 covers 13 residues. Trimming removed 3 bases at V and 4 bases at J, with 9 bases between. DNA of the CDR3: TGTGCCAGTAGTATGACCCTGAGCTATGGCTACACCTTC. Its protein product is CASSMTLSYGYTF.

This clone occurred once. The gene calls are TRBV5-1 and TRBJ2-7; TRBD1 agrees at 8 bases. The CDR3 extends over 14 amino acids. Germline trimming cut 4 bases from V and 4 bases from J; bases unmatched to any gene: 7. The germline gives CDR1 SGHRS, CDR2 YFSETQ. The CDR3 coding sequence is TGCGCCAGCAGCGAGACAGGGGCCGGATACGAGCAGTACTTC. Its protein is CASSETGAGYEQYF.

The chain recombines TRBV27 with TRBJ1-2; possibly TRBD1 for D (5 bases). V was pared by 5 bases and J by 6 bases, with 13 bases between. The CDR3 consists of 13 residues. Germline V lookup: CDR1 MNHEY, CDR2 SMNVEV (reference sequence). The CDR3 DNA is TGTGCCAGCAGTCAATGGGGGAAAGATGGCTACACCTTC. As protein: CASSQWGKDGYTF.

This clone has just a few counts. The V and J genes are TRBV4-1 and TRBJ2-7; D is ambiguous. With 2 bases removed from V and 6 bases from J, the gap between germline ends came to 8 bases. The germline CDR1 and CDR2 sequences are MGHRA and YSYEKL. CDR3 length equals 12 residues. The CDR3, as DNA: TGCGCCAGCAGCCAAACCGTTGGCGAGCAGTACTTC. Encoded protein: CASSQTVGEQYF.

This rearrangement joins TRBV7-9 to TRBJ1-5, with TRBD1 matching over 9 bases. The J segment lost 15 bases and the V segment lost 0 bases, leaving 3 bases of the junction unmatched. The germline gives CDR1 SEHNR, CDR2 FQNEAQ (reference sequence). The CDR3 runs 12 residues. DNA for the CDR3: TGTGCCAGCAGCTTAGCGGGACAGGGCCGGCATTTT. This translates into CASSLAGQGRHF.

This clone has only one observation. V is TRBV6-5 and J is TRBJ2-5; 9 bases map to TRBD2. Losses at the gene ends were 6 bases for V and 1 base for J; bases not matched to a gene: 6. The germline V gene encodes CDR1 MNHEY and CDR2 SVGAGI. CDR3 length: 15 amino acids. The CDR3: CASRDSGGVQETQYF. CDR3 in DNA: TGTGCCAGCAGGGATAGCGGGGGTGTCCAAGAGACCCAGTACTTC.

This clone was seen just once. Lacking the conserved final phenylalanine or tryptophan, this CDR3 likely reflects a read error. No DNA is shown, since the ends of the CDR3 on it are uncertain; the CDR3 is the one TCRdb lists. The genes are TRBV7-9 and TRBJ1-1; the table's D gene call, TRBD1, was not cross checked with the DNA. The CDR3 sequence runs 12 residues, both termini included. CDR1 and CDR2 (germline): SEHNR, FQNEAQ (reference sequence). CDR3 sequence reads: CASGGQGTPRVL.

This clone is a singleton in its sample. The CDR3 loop reads CASRSREIYGYTF. The CDR3, as DNA: TGTGCCAGCAGGTCCAGAGAAATTTATGGCTACACCTTC. V and J are TRBV6-5 and TRBJ1-2, with D unresolved. The CDR3 extends over 13 amino acids. V dropped 6 bases and J dropped 5 bases, with 13 bases sitting between them. Germline V gene lookup returns CDR1 MNHEY and CDR2 SVGAGI.